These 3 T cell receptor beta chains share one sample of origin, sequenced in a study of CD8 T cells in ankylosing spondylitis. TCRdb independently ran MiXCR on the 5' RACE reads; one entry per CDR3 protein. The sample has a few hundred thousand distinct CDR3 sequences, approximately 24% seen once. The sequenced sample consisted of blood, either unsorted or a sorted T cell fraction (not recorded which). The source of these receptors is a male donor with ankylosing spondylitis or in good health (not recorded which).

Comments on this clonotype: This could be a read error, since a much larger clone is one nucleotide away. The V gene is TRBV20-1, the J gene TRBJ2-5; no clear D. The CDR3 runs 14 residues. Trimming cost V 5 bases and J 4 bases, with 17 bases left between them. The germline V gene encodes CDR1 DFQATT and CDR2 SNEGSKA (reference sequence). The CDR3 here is CSALKSEARETQYF. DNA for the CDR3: TGCAGTGCTCTCAAATCGGAAGCACGAGAGACCCAGTACTTC.

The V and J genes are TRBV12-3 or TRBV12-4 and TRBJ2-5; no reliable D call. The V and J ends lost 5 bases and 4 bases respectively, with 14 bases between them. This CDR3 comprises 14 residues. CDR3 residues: CASSPAKRGETQYF. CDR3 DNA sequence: TGTGCCAGCAGTCCCGCCAAGAGAGGAGAGACCCAGTACTTC.

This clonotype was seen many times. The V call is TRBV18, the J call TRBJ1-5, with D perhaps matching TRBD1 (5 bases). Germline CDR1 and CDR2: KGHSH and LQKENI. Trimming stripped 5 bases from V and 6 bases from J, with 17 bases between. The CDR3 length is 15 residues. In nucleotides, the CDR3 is TGTGCCAGCTCATCAGGGCGGGTCGGAGTTCAGCCCCAGCATTTT. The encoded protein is CASSSGRVGVQPQHF.